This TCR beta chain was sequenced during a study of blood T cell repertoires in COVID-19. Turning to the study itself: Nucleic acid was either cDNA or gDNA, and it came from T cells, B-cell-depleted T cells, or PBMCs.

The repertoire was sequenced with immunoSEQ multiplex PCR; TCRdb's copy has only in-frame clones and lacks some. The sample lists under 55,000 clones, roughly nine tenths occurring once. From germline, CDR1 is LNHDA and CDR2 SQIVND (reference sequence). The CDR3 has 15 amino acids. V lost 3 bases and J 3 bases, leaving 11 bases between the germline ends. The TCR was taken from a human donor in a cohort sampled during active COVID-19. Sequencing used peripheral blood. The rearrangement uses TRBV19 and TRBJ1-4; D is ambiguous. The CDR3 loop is CASSMWRAPNEKLFF. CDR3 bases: TGTGCCAGTAGTATGTGGAGGGCACCTAATGAAAAACTGTTTTTT.